This T cell receptor beta chain was captured by sequencing in a study of Graves' ophthalmopathy and Graves' hyperthyroidism. RNA transcripts provided the template for amplifying TCR beta CDR3 regions. Second-round multiplex PCR came after first-round RT-PCR with HTBI primers. TCRdb redid the calling of the multiplex PCR reads with MiXCR, one entry per CDR3 protein. The sample holds around 1,000,000 distinct CDR3 sequences, about 36% seen once. Overall study findings and caveats: Appearing in blood as well were most expanded thyroid clonotypes above 0.001 frequency.

This clonotype was observed a few times. Its antigen is not known. V lost 6 bases, J lost 4 bases, and 10 bases stayed unmatched. CDR3 size: 15 residues. The V gene's germline CDR1 is DFQATT and CDR2 SNEGSKA (reference sequence). Sequencing was performed on peripheral blood or thyroid tissue (not recorded which). The chain links TRBV20-1 to TRBJ1-1, with 11 bases aligning to TRBD1. The sequence was obtained from an adult man with Graves' hyperthyroidism. CDR3 sequence reads: CSATGQGAVGTEAFF. CDR3 sequence (DNA): TGCAGTGCCACCGGACAGGGGGCTGTTGGCACTGAAGCTTTCTTT.